Only one count was recorded for the clone carrying this T cell receptor beta chain. Data came from immunoSEQ multiplex PCR; TCRdb stores just in-frame clones and leaves some out. This table has tens of thousands of clones, around 90% appearing once. This sample stems from a study of PD-1 blockade in classical Hodgkin lymphoma. As for time point: cycle 4 day 1 (C4D1), after six to seven weeks of nivolumab. Relapse after autologous stem cell transplantation occurred in every patient, and brentuximab vedotin exposure varied. The V end was cut by 7 bases, the J end by 0 bases, with 12 bases between. Germline V lookup: CDR1 MNHEY, CDR2 SVGAGI. CDR3 length: 14 amino acids.

V usage is TRBV6-5 and J usage is TRBJ1-2, with D possibly being TRBD1 (5 bases). This specimen was peripheral blood mononuclear cells (PBMCs), taken before the fourth cycle of nivolumab. This TCR was recovered from a human donor with classical Hodgkin lymphoma. The chain's CDR3 is CASTEAGANYGYTF. The CDR3 coding sequence is TGTGCCAGCACTGAAGCGGGGGCTAACTATGGCTACACCTTC.